The present TCR beta chain was sequenced within a study of blood T cells in healthy people across ages. Worth noting for this clonotype: Its matching antigen is unknown.

Overall study results and limits: Across the age range, TCR beta diversity per million T cells fell in a roughly linear way. Diversity was estimated from one million T cells, and these estimates were considered underestimates. More naive CD4+ cells and higher diversity marked long-lived donors relative to aged donors.

Trimming shortened V by 0 bases and J by 7 bases, and 19 bases separated the two germline ends. The CDR3 length is 18 residues. From germline, CDR1 is MGHRA and CDR2 YSYEKL. Primed by a sample-barcoded 5' primer and a J-beta primer mix, a second PCR proceeded for about 6 to 12 cycles. Per-sample output comprised a minimum of 3 million paired-end reads containing CDR3. TCRdb re-called the 5' RACE reads with MiXCR, one entry per CDR3 protein. The sample shows approximately 2,000,000 distinct CDR3 sequences, about two fifths of them seen only once. The chain joins TRBV4-1 to TRBJ1-6, with a possible D match to TRBD1 (6 bases). The receptor was derived from a human donor in good health. Sequenced material: blood. This chain's CDR3 is CASSQEAPQQGRNSPLHF. The DNA of the CDR3 is TGCGCCAGCAGCCAAGAGGCGCCACAACAGGGCAGGAATTCACCCCTCCACTTT.